Here is one T cell receptor (beta chain) with its context. Germline-derived CDR1 and CDR2 are SGHRS and YFSETQ. The CDR3 covers 16 residues. Trimming cost V 7 bases and J 5 bases, with 22 bases left between them. This sample is drawn from a study of T-cell reconstitution after alpha-beta-depleted transplantation in children. The authors prepared the TCRbeta library with unique molecular identifiers. TCRdb redid the calling of the PCR reads with MiXCR, one entry per CDR3 protein. The sample lists approximately 400,000 distinct CDR3 sequences, roughly 15% occurring once. The sequence was obtained from a boy under two years old who had a stem cell transplant for Wiskott-Aldrich syndrome, so the T cells may come from the graft donor. Sequences were derived from PBMCs, mostly from graft donor cells, sampled 360 days after TCRalphabeta/CD19-depleted stem cell transplant. The chain combines TRBV5-1 with TRBJ2-1; the D gene is possibly TRBD1 (6 bases). The CDR3 sequence is CASGWEQGRLNNEQFF. The CDR3 DNA reads TGCGCCAGCGGTTGGGAACAGGGTCGGCTTAACAATGAGCAGTTCTTC.